These 32 T cell receptor beta chains share one sample of origin, sequenced in a study of OX40 agonist ivuxolimab in advanced cancers. Measured with immunoSEQ multiplex PCR; TCRdb has only the in-frame clones, and not every one. There are over 85,000 clones in the sample; about four fifths occur only once, and about 1.5% lies in the top ten. The source material was CD4+ or CD8+ T cells sorted from blood, sampled in a trial of the OX40 agonist ivuxolimab. The receptors were sampled from an adult with an advanced solid tumor such as melanoma, head and neck, liver or kidney cancer.

The chain carries TRBV5-6 and TRBJ2-3; TRBD2 matches 10 bases. Germline lookup yields CDR1 SGHDT and CDR2 YYEEEE. The CDR3 is made up of 15 amino acids. Losses at the gene ends were 4 bases for V and 0 bases for J; bases not matched to a gene: 2. Here the CDR3 DNA reads TGTGCCAGCAGCCCGGGACTAGCGAGCACAGATACGCAGTATTTT. It codes for CASSPGLASTDTQYF.

The chain recombines TRBV7-2 with TRBJ1-5; 9 bases align to TRBD1. V shed 1 base, J shed 2 bases, and the junction held 0 bases outside the gene matches. CDR1 is SGHTA and CDR2 is FQGNSA in the germline V gene. The length of the CDR3 is 15 residues. CDR3 region: CASSLGTGGNQPQHF. CDR3 sequence (DNA): TGTGCCAGCAGCTTAGGGACAGGGGGCAATCAGCCCCAGCATTTT. The full variable domain, its missing parts supplied by reference TRBV7-2 and TRBJ1-5, is GAGVSQSPSNKVTEKGKDVELRCDPISGHTALYWYRQSLGQGLEFLIYFQGNSAPDKSGLPSDRFSAERTGGSVSTLTIQRTQQEDSAVYLCASSLGTGGNQPQHFGDGTRLSIL.

The V call is TRBV5-6, the J call TRBJ1-5; D not resolved. The germline V and J ends were trimmed by 2 bases and 3 bases, with 12 bases remaining between them. The CDR3 contains 15 residues. CDR1 SGHDT and CDR2 YYEEEE come from the germline V gene. The CDR3 sequence is CASSFRAQVNQPQHF. CDR3 DNA sequence: TGTGCCAGCAGCTTTAGGGCTCAAGTCAATCAGCCCCAGCATTTT.

The V call is TRBV2, the J call TRBJ1-1; no clear D gene. This CDR3 contains 12 residues. Germline lookup yields CDR1 SNHLY and CDR2 FYNNEI. The germline V and J ends were trimmed by 6 bases and 7 bases, with 12 bases remaining between them. As DNA, the CDR3 is TGTGCCAGCAGCCCCACGTCCGATGAAGCTTTCTTT. Its translation: CASSPTSDEAFF.

The gene calls are TRBV5-1 and TRBJ2-1; TRBD2 matches at 7 bases. The CDR3 is 15 residues long. From germline, CDR1 is SGHRS and CDR2 YFSETQ. V was pared by 1 base and J by 4 bases, with 5 bases of the junction left unmatched. The CDR3 reads CASSLRGDPYNEQFF. CDR3 DNA sequence: TGCGCCAGCAGCTTGCGGGGGGACCCTTACAATGAGCAGTTCTTC.

This clone is a singleton in its sample. The V and J genes are TRBV28 and TRBJ1-2, with TRBD1 matching 7 bases. Losses at the gene ends were 5 bases for V and 4 bases for J; bases not matched to a gene: 10. In germline, CDR1 is MDHEN, CDR2 SYDVKM. CDR3 length: 15 amino acids. The CDR3 reads CASSPGGYRGYGYTF. The CDR3 DNA is TGTGCCAGCAGTCCAGGGGGGTACCGCGGCTATGGCTACACCTTC.

The chain has TRBV10-3 and TRBJ2-3; a weak D match, TRBD2 (7 bases). The V gene's germline CDR1 is ENHRY and CDR2 SYGVKD. Trimming pared 3 bases from V and 3 bases from J, leaving 13 bases between. The CDR3 has 15 amino acids. DNA of the CDR3: TGTGCCATCAGTGACCCCGGGGGGCAGACAGATACGCAGTATTTT. This codes for CAISDPGGQTDTQYF.

The rearrangement links TRBV11-1 to TRBJ1-2, with D hard to call. The germline gives CDR1 SGHAT, CDR2 FQDESV (reference sequence). The CDR3 has 14 amino acids. The germline V and J ends were trimmed by 4 bases and 0 bases, with 9 bases remaining between them. The CDR3: CASSSGPANYGYTF. CDR3 nucleotides: TGTGCCAGCAGCTCCGGGCCAGCTAACTATGGCTACACCTTC.

This rearrangement joins TRBV6-5 to TRBJ2-2, with a tentative D call TRBD1 (6 bases). Germline-derived CDR1 and CDR2 are MNHEY and SVGAGI. The CDR3 runs 14 residues. The ends were cut back, 10 bases at V and 6 bases at J, with 18 bases in the middle. The CDR3 region is CAIRPRGSAGELFF. The DNA for the CDR3 is TGTGCCATCCGACCCAGGGGATCGGCCGGGGAGCTGTTTTTT.

The CDR3 region has the DNA TGTGCCAGCAGCTTCGCGGATTACAATGAGCAGTTCTTC. Translating gives CASSFADYNEQFF. The chain couples TRBV11-2 to TRBJ2-1; D is ambiguous. CDR1 and CDR2 (germline): SGHAT, FQNNGV. There are 13 residues in the CDR3. The V and J ends lost 3 bases and 4 bases respectively, with 7 bases between them.

This rearrangement joins TRBV5-6 to TRBJ1-4; D may be TRBD1 (6 bases). This CDR3 has 17 residues. V lost 0 bases to trimming and J lost 8 bases, with 20 bases between them. CDR1 SGHDT and CDR2 YYEEEE come from the germline V gene. CDR3 DNA sequence: TGTGCCAGCAGCTTGGCCGCCCTCGGGGACAACATCGAAAAACTGTTTTTT. This sequence encodes CASSLAALGDNIEKLFF.

The V and J genes are TRBV25-1 and TRBJ1-4; 9 bases align to TRBD1. Germline trimming cut 4 bases from V and 7 bases from J; bases unmatched to any gene: 7. The CDR3 length is 15 residues. Germline loops: CDR1 MGHDK, CDR2 SYGVNS. CDR3: CASSAAGTGTEKLFF. CDR3 nucleotide sequence: TGTGCCAGCAGTGCCGCCGGGACAGGGACTGAAAAACTGTTTTTT.

The chain has TRBV5-1 and TRBJ1-4, with TRBD1 identical over 8 bases. The CDR3 has 14 amino acids. The germline V gene encodes CDR1 SGHRS and CDR2 YFSETQ. Trimming took 2 bases from V and 8 from J; bases not matched to a gene: 5. CDR3 amino acids: CASSFDRGGEKLFF. The CDR3 nucleotides read TGCGCCAGCAGCTTTGACAGGGGAGGGGAAAAACTGTTTTTT.

This chain joins TRBV5-1 and TRBJ2-4; TRBD2 aligns across 8 bases. V trimming: 5 bases; J trimming: 1 base; junction bases outside the gene matches: 5. Germline assignment: CDR1 SGHRS and CDR2 YFSETQ. This CDR3 is 15 amino acids long. CDR3 protein: CASRITGGAKNIQYF. For the CDR3, the DNA is TGCGCCAGCAGAATAACGGGAGGGGCCAAAAACATTCAGTACTTC.

The chain is built from TRBV7-3 and TRBJ2-3; D remains unclear. The CDR3 is 12 amino acids. V gave up 5 bases and J gave up 6 bases, with 9 bases separating them. Per the germline V gene, CDR1 is SGHTA and CDR2 is FQGTGA. This chain's CDR3 is CASSTPGDTQYF. The CDR3, as DNA: TGTGCCAGCAGCACCCCCGGGGATACGCAGTATTTT.

The chain uses TRBV18 and TRBJ1-2; 7 positions agree with TRBD1. Germline loops: CDR1 KGHSH, CDR2 LQKENI. The CDR3 loop spans 15 amino acids. V gave up 3 bases and J gave up 6 bases; unmatched junction bases: 10. CDR3 bases: TGTGCCAGCTCACCTTCACAGTTAGGGGGCGATGGCTACACCTTC. Amino acids: CASSPSQLGGDGYTF.

This clone occurred a few times. The chain uses TRBV5-1 and TRBJ2-1, with a possible D match to TRBD2 (7 bases). V lost 4 bases, J lost 4 bases, and 18 bases lay in between. Germline CDR1 SGHRS, CDR2 YFSETQ. This CDR3 is built from 16 residues. Here the CDR3 DNA reads TGCGCCAGCAGCCACCTAGGGGGAGGGGTATACAATGAGCAGTTCTTC. Translated: CASSHLGGGVYNEQFF.

The CDR3 here is CASSPGLEETQYF. The CDR3 DNA sequence: TGTGCCAGCTCACCTGGACTAGAAGAGACCCAGTACTTC. The genes are TRBV18 and TRBJ2-5; 7 bases are shared with TRBD2. Germline values: CDR1 KGHSH, CDR2 LQKENI. This CDR3 spans 13 amino acids. J lost 3 bases, V lost 3 bases, and 1 base had no gene match.

J is TRBJ2-7 and V is TRBV5-1, with D perhaps matching TRBD2 (5 bases). The V and J ends lost 6 bases and 4 bases respectively, with 20 bases between them. The length of the CDR3 is 15 residues. Germline assignment: CDR1 SGHRS and CDR2 YFSETQ. The CDR3 region is CASTPRGTRGYEQYF. The CDR3 DNA sequence: TGCGCCAGCACGCCTCGGGGAACCCGAGGATACGAGCAGTACTTC. Supplemented by reference TRBV5-1 and TRBJ2-7, the full variable domain reads KAGVTQTPRYLIKTRGQQVTLSCSPISGHRSVSWYQQTPGQGLQFLFEYFSETQRNKGNFPGRFSGRQFSNSRSEMNVSTLELGDSALYLCASTPRGTRGYEQYFGPGTRLTVT.

V gene TRBV18 combines with J gene TRBJ1-2; tentatively, D is TRBD1 (6 bases). CDR3 size: 13 residues. Germline V gives CDR1 KGHSH, CDR2 LQKENI. V was clipped by 0 bases and J by 4 bases, with 6 bases between them. CDR3 in DNA: TGTGCCAGCTCACCACCGGACAGCTATGGCTACACCTTC. It codes for CASSPPDSYGYTF.

J is TRBJ1-1 and V is TRBV5-1; 7 nucleotides align to TRBD1. This CDR3 has 13 residues. V shed 4 bases and J 4 bases; nucleotides not matched to a gene: 4. Germline CDR1 SGHRS, CDR2 YFSETQ. In nucleotides, the CDR3 is TGCGCCAGCAGCCCTCAGGGGGGCACTGAAGCTTTCTTT. Protein product: CASSPQGGTEAFF.

J is TRBJ2-3 and V is TRBV15, with TRBD1 as a possible D gene (5 bases). This CDR3 contains 14 residues. The germline V gene encodes CDR1 LNHNV and CDR2 YYDKDF (reference sequence). V was pared by 8 bases and J by 4 bases, with 16 bases between. The CDR3 nucleotides are TGTGCCACCGCGTGGGGCAGTAGGCCAGATACGCAGTATTTT. Its protein product is CATAWGSRPDTQYF. Complete variable domain (other parts from reference TRBV15 and TRBJ2-3): DAMVIQNPRYQVTQFGKPVTLSCSQTLNHNVMYWYQQKSSQAPKLLFHYYDKDFNNEADTPDNFQSRRPNTSFCFLDIRSPGLGDTAMYLCATAWGSRPDTQYFGPGTRLTVL.

The rearrangement uses TRBV20-1 and TRBJ2-7, with D unclear. V was trimmed by 5 bases and J by 4 bases, leaving 9 bases between them. This CDR3 has 11 amino acids. Per the germline V gene, CDR1 is DFQATT and CDR2 is SNEGSKA (reference sequence). CDR3 in DNA: TGCAGTGCTGGGAAAATTTACGAGCAGTACTTC. Its protein is CSAGKIYEQYF.

This chain connects TRBV7-2 to TRBJ2-3; D is uncertain. The length of the CDR3 is 15 residues. The V end was cut by 2 bases, the J end by 4 bases, with 13 bases between. Germline V CDR1 and CDR2: SGHTA, FQGNSA. The CDR3 is CASSLSRALADTQYF. Here the CDR3 DNA reads TGTGCCAGCAGCTTATCCCGAGCCTTGGCAGATACGCAGTATTTT.

The chain uses TRBV5-1 and TRBJ2-6; D is unresolved. V gave up 0 bases and J gave up 0 bases, with 10 bases separating them. CDR1 SGHRS and CDR2 YFSETQ come from the germline V gene. This CDR3 has 17 residues. CDR3 coding DNA: TGCGCCAGCAGCTTGGTGGCAGGCACCTCTGGGGCCAACGTCCTGACTTTC. It is translated as CASSLVAGTSGANVLTF.

V and J are TRBV6-1 and TRBJ2-5; 12 bases fit TRBD2. The germline gives CDR1 MNHNS, CDR2 SASEGT. The CDR3 runs to 15 residues. The V and J ends lost 10 bases and 4 bases, in that order; junction bases with no gene match: 10. CDR3 coding DNA: TGTGCCACCAACGGACTAGCGGGGCTTCGAGAGACCCAGTACTTC. It encodes CATNGLAGLRETQYF.

The chain has TRBV30 and TRBJ2-6, with D maybe TRBD1 (5 bases). Looked up from germline, CDR1 is GTSNPN and CDR2 is SVGIG (reference sequence). The CDR3 sequence is 15 residues long. The V and J ends lost 5 bases and 0 bases respectively, with 11 bases between them. The CDR3 region is CAWDSLNSGANVLTF. The DNA for the CDR3 is TGTGCCTGGGACAGTTTGAACTCTGGGGCCAACGTCCTGACTTTC.

J is TRBJ1-5 and V is TRBV6-6, with 7 positions matching TRBD1. The CDR3 loop spans 16 amino acids. Germline loops: CDR1 MNHNY, CDR2 SVGAGI (reference sequence). With 5 bases clipped from V and 3 bases from J, the junction kept 10 bases outside the gene matches. In DNA form, the CDR3 reads TGTGCCAGCAGTAAGCGGGACAGTTTTTCCAATCAGCCCCAGCATTTT. Its protein product is CASSKRDSFSNQPQHF.

The chain carries TRBV4-1 and TRBJ2-3, with TRBD2 as a possible D gene (5 bases). V was cut by 3 bases and J by 3 bases, with 7 bases left in between. This CDR3 has 13 amino acids. From germline, CDR1 is MGHRA and CDR2 YSYEKL. This CDR3 reads CASSQAGTDTQYF. The CDR3 DNA reads TGCGCCAGCAGCCAGGCGGGTACAGATACGCAGTATTTT.

This clone occurred once. The rearrangement uses TRBV4-3 and TRBJ2-3; D might be TRBD1 or TRBD2, each matching 5 bases. Germline lookup yields CDR1 LGHNA and CDR2 YSLEER. The CDR3 is made up of 15 amino acids. The germline V and J ends were trimmed by 0 bases and 2 bases, with 9 bases remaining between them. DNA for the CDR3: TGCGCCAGCAGCCAAGATGGGGGATCCACAGATACGCAGTATTTT. Translated: CASSQDGGSTDTQYF.

The chain couples TRBV7-2 to TRBJ2-5; D is possibly TRBD1 (5 bases). Deletions cut 3 bases from V and 5 bases from J, with 10 bases between. Germline V gene lookup returns CDR1 SGHTA and CDR2 FQGNSA. The CDR3 is 13 residues long. In nucleotides, the CDR3 is TGTGCCAGCAGCTTGTGGGGCCGTGAGACCCAGTACTTC. Protein sequence: CASSLWGRETQYF.

This chain joins TRBV10-2 and TRBJ2-3; TRBD2 aligns across 9 bases. CDR1 WSHSY and CDR2 SAAADI come from the germline V gene. There are 14 residues in the CDR3. Trimming removed 6 bases from V and 7 bases from J; junction bases left unmatched: 8. The CDR3 here is CASRLAGEGHTQYF. The CDR3 nucleotides read TGCGCCAGCAGGTTAGCGGGAGAGGGTCATACGCAGTATTTT.